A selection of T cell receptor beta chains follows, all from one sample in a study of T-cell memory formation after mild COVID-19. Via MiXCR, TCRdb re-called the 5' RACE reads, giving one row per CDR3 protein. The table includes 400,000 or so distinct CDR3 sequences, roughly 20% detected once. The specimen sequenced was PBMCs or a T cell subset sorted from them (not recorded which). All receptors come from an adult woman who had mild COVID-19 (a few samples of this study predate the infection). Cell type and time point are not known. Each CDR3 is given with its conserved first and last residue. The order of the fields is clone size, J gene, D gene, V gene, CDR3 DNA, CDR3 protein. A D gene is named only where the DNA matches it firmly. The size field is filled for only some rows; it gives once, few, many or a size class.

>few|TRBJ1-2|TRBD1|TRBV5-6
TGTGCCAGCAGCTGGCAGACAGGGTTCGCAAGCTACACCTTC
CASSWQTGFASYTF
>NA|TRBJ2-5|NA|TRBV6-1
TGTGCCAGCAGTGAAAACAGGGTCCAAGAGACCCAGTACTTC
CASSENRVQETQYF
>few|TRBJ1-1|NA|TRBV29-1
TGCAGCGTGGGAAGAGTGATGAACACTGAAGCTTTCTTT
CSVGRVMNTEAFF
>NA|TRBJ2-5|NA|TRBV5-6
TGTGCCACCGTCGGGGTTGACCAAGAGACCCAGTACTTC
CATVGVDQETQYF
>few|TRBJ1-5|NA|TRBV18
TGTGCCAGCTCACCACAGGGTACGATGCAGCCCCAGCATTTT
CASSPQGTMQPQHF
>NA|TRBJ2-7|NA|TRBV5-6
TGTGCCAGCAGCCCCCTTGGCTCTGGTTACTACGAGCAGTACTTC
CASSPLGSGYYEQYF
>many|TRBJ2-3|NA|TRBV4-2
TGTGCCAGCAGCCCCGCGGACCATACGCAGTATTTT
CASSPADHTQYF
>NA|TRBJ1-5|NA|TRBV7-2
TGTGCCAGCAGCTTAGGACAGGTAGGGCAGCCCCAGCATTTT
CASSLGQVGQPQHF
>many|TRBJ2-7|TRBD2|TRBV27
TGTGCCAGCAGTCTAGCGGGAGTGTACGAGCAGTACTTC
CASSLAGVYEQYF
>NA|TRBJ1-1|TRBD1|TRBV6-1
TGTGCCAGCAGTGATACCTCCGGGACAGGGGGCGAAATGGGTGAAGCTTTCTTT
CASSDTSGTGGEMGEAFF
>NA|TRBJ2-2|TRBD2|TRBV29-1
TGCAGCGTTGTGGGACTAGCGAACACCGGGGAGCTGTTTTTT
CSVVGLANTGELFF
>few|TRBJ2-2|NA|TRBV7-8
TGTGCCAGCAGCTTAGTTGGAGGACTCACCGGGGAGCTGTTTTTT
CASSLVGGLTGELFF
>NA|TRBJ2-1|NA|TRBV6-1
TGTGCCAGCAGAAGCGATGACAGATACTACAATGAGCAGTTCTTC
CASRSDDRYYNEQFF